A selection of T cell receptor beta chains follows, all from one sample in a study of cytomegalovirus exposure and HLA in healthy donors. TCRdb keeps only in-frame clones here, not all; method: immunoSEQ multiplex PCR. In the table there are some 90,000 clones, approximately 83% of which are singletons. Sequenced material: PBMCs. These TCRs come from a man between 45 and 60 years old in good health and CMV-seronegative. CDR3s include the opening cysteine and the closing phenylalanine or tryptophan. A D gene is named only where the DNA matches it firmly. Clone size, where shown, is once, few, many, or a class for clones that have expanded.

d_call	v_call	clone_size	j_call	cdr3_nt	cdr3_aa
NA	TRBV6-5	NA	TRBJ2-1	TGTGCCAGCAGTTACAGGCGGGATGAGCAGTTCTTC	CASSYRRDEQFF
NA	TRBV27	few	TRBJ2-7	TGTGCCAGCAGTTTCGACAGGTACTCCTACGAGCAGTACTTC	CASSFDRYSYEQYF
TRBD1	TRBV7-3	NA	TRBJ2-1	TGTGCCAGCAGCCGGGGGACAGGGTCATTAGCACAACACAATGAGCAGTTCTTC	CASSRGTGSLAQHNEQFF
NA	TRBV7-2	once	TRBJ1-5	TGTGCCAGCAGCTTAGGGCAAAATCAGCCCCAGCATTTT	CASSLGQNQPQHF
TRBD1	TRBV2	once	TRBJ2-7	TGTGCCAGCAGTGGAGGGACAGGGATCGGCGAGCAGTACTTC	CASSGGTGIGEQYF
NA	TRBV15	NA	TRBJ1-5	TGTGCCACCAGCAGAGCGGGACAGCCCCAGCATTTT	CATSRAGQPQHF
TRBD1	TRBV12-5	NA	TRBJ2-1	TGTGCTAGTGGTACCGGACAGGGTCCCTACAATGAGCAGTTCTTC	CASGTGQGPYNEQFF
NA	TRBV28	NA	TRBJ2-2	TGTGCCAGCAGTTTAGGCAGGGCCGGGGAGCTGTTTTTT	CASSLGRAGELFF
NA	TRBV29-1	NA	TRBJ2-7	TGCAGCGCAAATACAGGGACCCCCTACGAGCAGTACTTC	CSANTGTPYEQYF
TRBD2	TRBV5-1	NA	TRBJ2-1	TGCGCCAGCAGCGGGGCGGCTAGCGGGGCCTACAATGAGCAGTTCTTC	CASSGAASGAYNEQFF
NA	TRBV7-2	few	TRBJ2-5	TGTGCCAGCAGCATCAGGAGGGGGCAGGAGACCCAGTACTTC	CASSIRRGQETQYF
TRBD1	TRBV7-2	NA	TRBJ2-5	TGTGCCAGCAGCTTTGGACAGGGGTATGGAGAGACCCAGTACTTC	CASSFGQGYGETQYF
NA	TRBV10-2	NA	TRBJ2-2	TGCGCCAGCAGTGAGTCGATTCGACTTGAACATGTTGGTGAGGGAAAGAACACCGGGGAGCTGTTTTTT	CASSESIRLEHVGEGKNTGELFF
NA	TRBV5-4	few	TRBJ2-3	TGTGCCAGCAGCAGATGGGGAGGTATGAGCACAGATACGCAGTATTTT	CASSRWGGMSTDTQYF
NA	TRBV27	NA	TRBJ1-5	TGTGCCGCTTTGAGAGAATGTAGCAATCAGCCCCAGCATTTT	CAALRECSNQPQHF
NA	TRBV5-1	NA	TRBJ1-5	TGCGCCAGCAGCTTTGAAGGAGAGCCCCAGCATTTT	CASSFEGEPQHF
NA	TRBV11-3	NA	TRBJ2-7	TGTGCCAGCAGCTGCAAAGCGCCGGGTCCCCTTCCCTACGAGCAGTACTTC	CASSCKAPGPLPYEQYF
TRBD2	TRBV28	NA	TRBJ2-3	TGTGCCAGCAGTTCTCCGGGACTAGCGGGCACAGATACGCAGTATTTT	CASSSPGLAGTDTQYF
NA	TRBV7-2	NA	TRBJ1-3	TGTGCCAGCAGCTTAGTCGCGGGGGCGGCAGGAAACACCATATATTTT	CASSLVAGAAGNTIYF
TRBD1	TRBV5-1	once	TRBJ1-1	TGCGCCAGCAGCCGAGGGGGGACAGGGGACACTGAAGCTTTCTTT	CASSRGGTGDTEAFF
NA	TRBV19	NA	TRBJ1-2	TGTGCCAGTAGTATAGACAGGGCGAGGAATGGCTACACCTTC	CASSIDRARNGYTF
TRBD1	TRBV6-4	NA	TRBJ2-7	TGTGCCAGCAGTGACTCAACCCCGAACAGGGGGCCCTCCTACGAGCAGTACTTC	CASSDSTPNRGPSYEQYF
TRBD1	TRBV5-6	NA	TRBJ2-7	TGTGCCAGCAGCGAGGTGTGGGGACAGCCCTACGAGCAGTACTTC	CASSEVWGQPYEQYF
NA	TRBV19	few	TRBJ2-7	TGTGCCAGTAGTACCGGGAGAAGTAGGGTCTACGAGCAGTACTTC	CASSTGRSRVYEQYF
TRBD1	TRBV11-2	once	TRBJ1-2	TGTGCCAGCAGCCCTAACCGGGACAGGGGGCGCAAAGACTTC	CASSPNRDRGRKDF
NA	TRBV5-1	NA	TRBJ2-3	TGTGCCAGCAGCTCTCAGGGGACGGATACGCAGTATTTT	CASSSQGTDTQYF
TRBD2	TRBV5-1	NA	TRBJ2-1	TGCGCCAGCAGCTCGATCCTCGGGGCTAGCGGGAGAAATCTCAATGAGCAGTTCTTC	CASSSILGASGRNLNEQFF
TRBD1	TRBV11-2	NA	TRBJ1-2	TGTGCCAGCAGCCTTAGGGACAGCTACTATGGCTACACCTTC	CASSLRDSYYGYTF
TRBD1	TRBV5-4	NA	TRBJ2-5	TGTGCCAGCAGCTTGTCCACAGGGGGGACCCAGTACTTC	CASSLSTGGTQYF
NA	TRBV2	NA	TRBJ1-5	TGTGCCAGCAGTGTGGCAGGGCAGTCCCAGCATTTT	CASSVAGQSQHF
TRBD2	TRBV9	NA	TRBJ2-7	TGTGCCAGCAGCGCAACTAGCGGGAGTGGAAGGGAGCAGTACTTC	CASSATSGSGREQYF
TRBD1	TRBV5-4	NA	TRBJ1-3	TGTGCCAGCAGCTTCGGTACAGGGGGAGGAAACACCATATATTTT	CASSFGTGGGNTIYF
NA	TRBV7-3	NA	TRBJ1-5	TGTGCCAGCAGCCCTGCCCCGGGACAGCCCCAGCATTTT	CASSPAPGQPQHF
NA	TRBV7-2	NA	TRBJ2-1	TGTGCCAGCAGCTTAGATCTATACAATGAGCAGTTCTTC	CASSLDLYNEQFF
NA	TRBV7-9	NA	TRBJ1-2	TGTGCCAGCAGCTTACAGGGTAACTATGGCTACACCTTC	CASSLQGNYGYTF
TRBD2	TRBV2	once	TRBJ2-3	TGTGCCAGCACCGCTGACTTAGCGGGAGGGCCGACAGATACGCAGTATTTT	CASTADLAGGPTDTQYF
NA	TRBV2	NA	TRBJ1-1	TGTGCCAGCAGGGGGGGACGGATGAACACTGAAGCTTTCTTT	CASRGGRMNTEAFF
NA	TRBV27	NA	TRBJ1-2	TGTGCCAGCCTATTCTTCCGCTTAATCATACTCTATGGCTACACCTTC	CASLFFRLIILYGYTF
NA	TRBV9	NA	TRBJ2-5	TGTGCCAGCAGCGTATTGGGGAGTATGAAAGAGACCCAGTACTTC	CASSVLGSMKETQYF
NA	TRBV11-2	once	TRBJ2-3	TGTGCCAGCAGCCATGGTATGAACCTAGCGTACAGCACAGATACGCAGTATTTT	CASSHGMNLAYSTDTQYF
TRBD2	TRBV2	NA	TRBJ2-1	TGTGCCAGCCCGGGGGACCAAAAAAGTGGGGGTGCGCTAGCGGGATCTGAGCAGTTCTTC	CASPGDQKSGGALAGSEQFF
NA	TRBV7-3	NA	TRBJ2-3	TGTGCCAGCAGCTTAACACCCACCCGGGGAGATACGCAGTATTTT	CASSLTPTRGDTQYF
TRBD1	TRBV10-2	NA	TRBJ1-1	TGCGCCAGCAGTGGTTCAGGGGGAGAAGCTTTCTTT	CASSGSGGEAFF
NA	TRBV9	NA	TRBJ2-3	TGTGCCAGCAGCCCCTTCGACAGGCCCGGCACAGATACGCAGTATTTT	CASSPFDRPGTDTQYF
TRBD2	TRBV28	NA	TRBJ2-7	TGTGCCAGCAGGACTAGCCCATCCTACGAGCAGTACTTC	CASRTSPSYEQYF
NA	TRBV6-5	NA	TRBJ2-4	TGTGCCAGCAGTTACGGGGGGTTAGCCAAAAACATTCAGTACTTC	CASSYGGLAKNIQYF
NA	TRBV7-3	NA	TRBJ2-3	TGTGCCAGCAGCTCGACTAGTTTTGATACGCAGTATTTT	CASSSTSFDTQYF
NA	TRBV5-8	NA	TRBJ2-1	TGTGCCAGCAGCTTGTATGAGGGCTACAATGAGCAGTTCTTC	CASSLYEGYNEQFF
TRBD1	TRBV5-4	once	TRBJ2-7	TGTGCCAGCAGCGTTTCCGGGACAGGGAGCGAGCAGTACTTC	CASSVSGTGSEQYF
TRBD1	TRBV11-2	NA	TRBJ2-7	TGTGCCTCATCTTTGACAGGGGGCTCCTACGAGCAGTACTTC	CASSLTGGSYEQYF